This entry concerns a single T cell receptor (beta chain). This clonotype was seen more than once but under ten times. It lacks a known antigen. Base qualities were left out, and no much larger clone turns up one base away. The data belong to a study of molecular identifiers for immune sequencing clone quantification (dated by TCRdb to the late 2010s). In the study overall: For a replicate experiment, the RNA from either about 20,000 or 100,000 naive CD8 T cells was divided into five aliquots, and four of those aliquots went on to sequencing. The study was a methods study using CD8 T cells to benchmark molecular-identifier clustering-based TCR repertoire sequencing (MIDCIRS) and TCR RNA copy counting.

The germline V gene (reference sequence) specifies MNHEY as CDR1 and SMNVEV as CDR2. The CDR3 spans 16 residues, from the cysteine through the phenylalanine. The DNA shown is the 48-base CDR3, in frame from base 1. V loses 3 bases of germline sequence and J loses 13 bases, and the interval between the two ends is 22 bases. Libraries of naive CD8 T cells were built from anywhere between about 17,000 and 1,000,000 sorted cells, with 10%, 30% or 50% of the purified RNA used. Naive CD8 T cells were FACS-sorted as CD8+CD4-CCR7+CD45RA+ on a BD FACSAria II into RLT Plus buffer. Detection sensitivity was tested by spiking Jurkat RNA equal to some 10 TCR copies' worth into samples containing roughly 19,000-1,000,000 naive CD8 T cells. CD8 T cells were enriched using RosetteSep CD8+ T Cell Enrichment Cocktail and Ficoll-Paque, and the enriched cells then underwent ACK red cell lysis. Study-level results and caveats: In CMV-specific effector cells, over 99% of molecules were held by clones above 20 RNA copies, whereas under 1% of molecules were held by such clones in naive cells. The naive libraries included spiked-in Jurkat TCR RNA (about ten copies' worth), and this Jurkat TCR RNA is not part of the donor repertoire. Spiked-in Jurkat TCR RNA equivalent to a single cell was reported to be detectable even among 750,000 to 1,000,000 naive CD8 T cells. Highly expanded clone sizes could be underestimated because identical TCR molecules may share a barcode. When barcode sub-clustering was left out, chimeric consensus sequences inflated TCR diversity, with chimeras reaching as high as 47%. Approximately 3 recovered TCR RNA copies per cell were obtained by modeling, versus roughly 9.1 by digital PCR, implying a capture efficiency of 30% to 35%.

Libraries were constructed by PCR. Sequenced on a NextSeq 500. Preparation of bulk TCR libraries followed a previously described approach, with the TCR primers listed in Table S5. Purification of total RNA was performed with the Qiagen AllPrep DNA/RNA kit. Reads from multiple sequencing runs of the same library were pooled before analysis. The original methods were these. Only reads with exact TCR constant sequence were kept, trimmed to 150 nt, and grouped by their 12-nt molecular barcodes. Within each barcode group, reads were sub-clustered at a 15% Levenshtein threshold, and quality-weighted consensus sequences were built per RNA molecule. Non-functional sequences were excluded, and lower-count sequences lying one edit away from another sequence were also excluded. Barcode sub-clusters with fewer than 20% of the maximum read count were removed, based on fitting two negative binomial distributions. TCRdb trimmed the raw reads at Q25, called clones with MiXCR and kept productive beta chains. Rows with one shared CDR3 protein collapse into an entry with the most common genes and DNA. The V and J calls and clone size are TCRdb's, not the authors'. This sample is represented by around 470,000 distinct CDR3 sequences; approximately 25% of them were singletons. In total, the top ten clones hold around 0.79% of the sample.

The chain uses TRBV27 and TRBJ1-6, with the D gene not clear enough to name. The sequence came from a human donor in good health. Some libraries in this study had Jurkat cell RNA spiked in. Sequencing input: naive CD8+ T cells from blood, with Jurkat cell RNA spiked in. The cell subset or site label of this sample denotes: FACS-sorted CD8+CD4-CCR7+CD45RA+ naive T cells. The nucleotide sequence reads TGTGCCAGCAGTTTTAAATACCGGACGCCTCAGGATCCCCTCCACTTT. Translated, it reads CASSFKYRTPQDPLHF.